Ten or more counts support the clone carrying this T cell receptor beta chain. This sample is drawn from a study of regulatory T cells in long-lasting Graves disease. The time point: persistent/refractory GD, antithyroid drugs over 5 years with positive TRAb. From RNA extracted from PBMCs, the TCR library was made. Those enrolled as patients came out of an endocrinology department in Xi'an, China. Investigators prepared the TCR beta libraries by applying iRepertoire HTBI primers and Arm-PCR of CDR3 regions. TCRdb itself ran the multiplex PCR reads through MiXCR, one entry per CDR3 protein. The data contain fewer than 450,000 distinct CDR3 sequences, about a fifth of them singletons. The trim removed 4 bases at V and 0 bases at J, leaving 2 bases unmatched. Germline values: CDR1 SGHTA, CDR2 FQGNSA. This CDR3 comprises 14 residues.

This chain links TRBV7-2 with TRBJ1-1; 7 bases align to TRBD1. This TCR came from a female donor with Graves disease. The material was peripheral blood mononuclear cells (PBMCs), obtained when the disease was refractory, from a patient treated with antithyroid drugs. CDR3 sequence reads: CASSSDRVNTEAFF. CDR3 nucleotides: TGTGCCAGCAGCTCCGACAGGGTGAACACTGAAGCTTTCTTT.